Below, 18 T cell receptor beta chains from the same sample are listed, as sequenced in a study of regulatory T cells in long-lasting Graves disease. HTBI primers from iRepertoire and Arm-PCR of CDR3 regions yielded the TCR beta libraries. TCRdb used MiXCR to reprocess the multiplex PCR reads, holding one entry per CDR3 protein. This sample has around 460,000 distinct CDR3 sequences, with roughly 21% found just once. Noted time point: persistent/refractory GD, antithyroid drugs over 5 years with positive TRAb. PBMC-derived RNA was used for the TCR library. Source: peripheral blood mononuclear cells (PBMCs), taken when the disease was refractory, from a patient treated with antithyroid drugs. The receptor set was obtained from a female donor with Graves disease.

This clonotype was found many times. This CDR3 reads CSAVYGDVGTQYF. Written as DNA, the CDR3 is TGCAGCGCCGTTTACGGGGACGTGGGGACCCAGTACTTC. The J gene is TRBJ2-5, the V gene TRBV29-1; D may match TRBD1 or TRBD2 (5 bases each). The CDR3 totals 13 residues. CDR1 is SQVTM, CDR2 ANQGSEA, per germline. With 7 bases removed from V and 7 bases from J, the gap between germline ends came to 19 bases.

The CDR3 region has the DNA TGCAGTGCTAGCGGTTGGGACTATGGCTACACCTTC. Amino acid sequence: CSASGWDYGYTF. The chain joins TRBV20-1 to TRBJ1-2; D not resolved. Germline CDR1 is DFQATT and CDR2 is SNEGSKA (reference sequence). The ends were cut back, 3 bases at V and 3 bases at J, with 8 bases in the middle. This CDR3 comprises 12 residues.

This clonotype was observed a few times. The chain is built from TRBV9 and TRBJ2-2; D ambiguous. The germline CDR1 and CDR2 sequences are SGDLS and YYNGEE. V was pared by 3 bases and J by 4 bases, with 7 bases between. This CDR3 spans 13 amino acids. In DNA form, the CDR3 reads TGTGCCAGCAGCGCACATGGCACCGGGGAGCTGTTTTTT. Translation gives CASSAHGTGELFF.

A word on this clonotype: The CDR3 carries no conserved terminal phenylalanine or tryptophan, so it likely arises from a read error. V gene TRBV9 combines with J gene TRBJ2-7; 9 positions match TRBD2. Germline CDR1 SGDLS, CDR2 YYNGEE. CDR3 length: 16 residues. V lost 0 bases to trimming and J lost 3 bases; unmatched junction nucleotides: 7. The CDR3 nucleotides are TGTGCCAGCAGCGTAGGTCCCTTAGCGGGAGACTACGAGCAGTACCTC. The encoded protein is CASSVGPLAGDYEQYL.

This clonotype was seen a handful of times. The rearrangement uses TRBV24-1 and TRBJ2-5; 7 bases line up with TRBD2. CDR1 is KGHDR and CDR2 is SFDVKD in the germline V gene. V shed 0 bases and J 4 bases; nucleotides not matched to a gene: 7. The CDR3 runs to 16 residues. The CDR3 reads CATSDLHPGTIETQYF. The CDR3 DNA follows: TGTGCCACCAGTGATTTGCACCCCGGGACTATAGAGACCCAGTACTTC.

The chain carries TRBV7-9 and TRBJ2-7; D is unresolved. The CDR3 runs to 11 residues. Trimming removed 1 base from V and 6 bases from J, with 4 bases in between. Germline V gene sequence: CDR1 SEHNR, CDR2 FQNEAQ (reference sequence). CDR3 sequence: CASSLELEQYF. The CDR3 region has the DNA TGTGCCAGCAGCTTAGAACTCGAGCAGTACTTC.

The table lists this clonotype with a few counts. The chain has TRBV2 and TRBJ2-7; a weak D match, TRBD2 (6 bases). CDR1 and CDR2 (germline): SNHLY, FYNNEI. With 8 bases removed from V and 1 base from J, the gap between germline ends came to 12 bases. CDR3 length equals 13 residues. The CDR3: CASRDWGSYEQYF. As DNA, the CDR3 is TGTGCCAGCCGGGACTGGGGGTCCTACGAGCAGTACTTC.

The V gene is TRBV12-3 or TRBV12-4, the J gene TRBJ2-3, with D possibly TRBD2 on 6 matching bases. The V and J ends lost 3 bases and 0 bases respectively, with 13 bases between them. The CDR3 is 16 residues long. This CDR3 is CASSLSGRGSTDTQYF. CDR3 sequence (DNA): TGTGCCAGCAGTTTGTCAGGGCGGGGAAGCACAGATACGCAGTATTTT.

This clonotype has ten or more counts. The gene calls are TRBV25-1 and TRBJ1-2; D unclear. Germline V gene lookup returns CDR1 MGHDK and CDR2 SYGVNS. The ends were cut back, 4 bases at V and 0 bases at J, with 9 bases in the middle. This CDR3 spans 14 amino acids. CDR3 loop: CASSGLGPNYGYTF. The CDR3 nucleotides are TGTGCCAGCAGTGGCCTGGGCCCTAACTATGGCTACACCTTC.

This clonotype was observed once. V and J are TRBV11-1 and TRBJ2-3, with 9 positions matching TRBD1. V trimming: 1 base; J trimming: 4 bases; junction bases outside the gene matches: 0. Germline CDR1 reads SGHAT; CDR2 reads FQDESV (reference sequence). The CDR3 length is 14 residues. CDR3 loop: CASSLDRGPDTQYF. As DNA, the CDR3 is TGTGCCAGCAGCTTAGACAGGGGGCCAGATACGCAGTATTTT.

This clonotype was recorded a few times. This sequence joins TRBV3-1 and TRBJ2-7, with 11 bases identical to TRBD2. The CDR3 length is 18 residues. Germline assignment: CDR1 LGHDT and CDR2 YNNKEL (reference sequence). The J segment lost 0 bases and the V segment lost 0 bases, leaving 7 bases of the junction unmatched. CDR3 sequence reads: CASSQDLLAGGASYEQYF. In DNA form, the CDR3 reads TGTGCCAGCAGCCAAGATCTTCTAGCGGGGGGTGCCTCCTACGAGCAGTACTTC.

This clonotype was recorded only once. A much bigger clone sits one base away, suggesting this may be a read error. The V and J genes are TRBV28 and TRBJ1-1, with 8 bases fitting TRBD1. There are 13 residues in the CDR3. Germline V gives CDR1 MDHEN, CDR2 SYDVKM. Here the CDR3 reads CTSTPGGGTEAFF. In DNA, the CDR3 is TGTACCAGCACGCCAGGGGGCGGCACTGAAGCTTTCTTT.

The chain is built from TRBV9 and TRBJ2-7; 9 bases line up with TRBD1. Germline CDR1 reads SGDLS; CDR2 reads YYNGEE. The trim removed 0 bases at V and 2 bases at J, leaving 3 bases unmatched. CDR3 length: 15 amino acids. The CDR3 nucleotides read TGTGCCAGCAGCGTAGGATGGGACAGGGCCTACGAGCAGTACTTC. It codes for CASSVGWDRAYEQYF.

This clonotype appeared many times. CDR3 sequence: CASSPAPPSESPLHF. Written as DNA, the CDR3 is TGCGCCAGCAGCCCAGCTCCGCCGAGTGAATCACCCCTCCACTTT. The rearrangement links TRBV5-1 to TRBJ1-6, with no clear D. The CDR3 consists of 15 residues. The germline gives CDR1 SGHRS, CDR2 YFSETQ. Trimming took off 4 bases at V and 10 bases at J, with 18 bases between the two ends. The full variable domain, completed using reference TRBV5-1 and TRBJ1-6, is KAGVTQTPRYLIKTRGQQVTLSCSPISGHRSVSWYQQTPGQGLQFLFEYFSETQRNKGNFPGRFSGRQFSNSRSEMNVSTLELGDSALYLCASSPAPPSESPLHFGNGTRLTVT.

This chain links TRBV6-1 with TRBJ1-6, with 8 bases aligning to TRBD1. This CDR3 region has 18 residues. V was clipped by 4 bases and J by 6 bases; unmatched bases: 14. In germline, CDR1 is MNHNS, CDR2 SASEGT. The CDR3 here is CASSAGGNFLSSNSPLHF. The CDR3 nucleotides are TGTGCCAGCAGTGCAGGGGGCAACTTTCTTTCGAGTAATTCACCCCTCCACTTT.

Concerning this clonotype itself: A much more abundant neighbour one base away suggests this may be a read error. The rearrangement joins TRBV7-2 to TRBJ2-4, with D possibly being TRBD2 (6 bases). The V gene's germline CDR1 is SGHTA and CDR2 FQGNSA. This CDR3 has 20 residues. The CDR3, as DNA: TGTGCCGGCAGCACCCTTAAATGGGACTCCGCCCGACTAGCCAAAAACATTCAGTACTTC. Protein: CAGSTLKWDSARLAKNIQYF. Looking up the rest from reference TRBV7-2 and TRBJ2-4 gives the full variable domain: GAGVSQSPSNKVTEKGKDVELRCDPISGHTALYWYRQSLGQGLEFLIYFQGNSAPDKSGLPSDRFSAERTGGSVSTLTIQRTQQEDSAVYLCAGSTLKWDSARLAKNIQYFGAGTRLSVL.

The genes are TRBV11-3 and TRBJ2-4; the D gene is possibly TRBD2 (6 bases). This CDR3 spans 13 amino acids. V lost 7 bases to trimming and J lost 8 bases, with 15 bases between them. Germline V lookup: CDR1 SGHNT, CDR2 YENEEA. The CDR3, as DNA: TGTGCCAGCATGGTCCCCGGGAGTTACATTCAGTACTTC. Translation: CASMVPGSYIQYF.

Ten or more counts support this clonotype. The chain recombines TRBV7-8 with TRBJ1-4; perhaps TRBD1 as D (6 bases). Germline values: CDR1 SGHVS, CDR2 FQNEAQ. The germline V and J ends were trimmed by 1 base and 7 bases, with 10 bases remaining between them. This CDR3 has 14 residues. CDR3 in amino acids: CASSLGGAGEKLFF. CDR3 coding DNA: TGTGCCAGCAGCTTAGGGGGGGCCGGTGAAAAACTGTTTTTT.